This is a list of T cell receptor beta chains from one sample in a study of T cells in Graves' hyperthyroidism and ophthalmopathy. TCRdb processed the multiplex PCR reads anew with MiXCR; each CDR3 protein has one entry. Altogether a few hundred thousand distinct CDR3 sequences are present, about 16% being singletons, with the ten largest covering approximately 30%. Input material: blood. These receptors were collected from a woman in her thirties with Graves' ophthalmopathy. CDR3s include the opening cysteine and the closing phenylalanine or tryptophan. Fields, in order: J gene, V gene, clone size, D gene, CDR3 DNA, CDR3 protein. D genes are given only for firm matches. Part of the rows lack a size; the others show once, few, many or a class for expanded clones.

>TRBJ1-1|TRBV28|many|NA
TGTGCCAGCAGTTTAATGGGTTGGCGGACTGAAGCTTTCTTT
CASSLMGWRTEAFF
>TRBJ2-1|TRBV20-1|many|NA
TGCAGTGCTAGAGGCTATTCCGACAATGAGCAGTTCTTC
CSARGYSDNEQFF
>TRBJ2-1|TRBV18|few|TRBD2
TGTGCCAGCTCACCTTCGTTCGGACTAGCGGGAGTGGGAGACAATGAGCAGTTCTTC
CASSPSFGLAGVGDNEQFF
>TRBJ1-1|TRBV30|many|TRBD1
TGTGCCTGGAGTCGACAGGGCAGGGGCACTGAAGCTTTCTTT
CAWSRQGRGTEAFF
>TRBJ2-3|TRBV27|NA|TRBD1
TGTGCCAGCAGTTTAATTGGACAGGGCAGGGATACGCAGTATTTT
CASSLIGQGRDTQYF
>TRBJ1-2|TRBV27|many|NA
TGTGCCAGCAGTTTCTCAGAGGATTGGGGCTACACCTTC
CASSFSEDWGYTF
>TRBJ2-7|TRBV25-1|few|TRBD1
TGTGCCAGCAGTAGGACAGGGGGAGGCTACGAGCAGTACTTC
CASSRTGGGYEQYF
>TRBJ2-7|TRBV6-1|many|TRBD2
TGTGCCAGCAGTTCAGAGCGGGAGGTTGACTACGAGCAGTACTTC
CASSSEREVDYEQYF
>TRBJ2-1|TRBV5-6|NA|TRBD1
TGTGCCAGCAGAGAGGGACAGGTCTACAATGAGCAGTTCTTC
CASREGQVYNEQFF
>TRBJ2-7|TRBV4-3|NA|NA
TGCGCCAGCAGCCAAGCATTACCAGACGAGCAGTACTTC
CASSQALPDEQYF
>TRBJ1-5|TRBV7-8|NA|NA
TGTGCCAGCAGCCAGCGCAGGGGTCTAGAAAACAATCAGCCCCAGCATTTT
CASSQRRGLENNQPQHF
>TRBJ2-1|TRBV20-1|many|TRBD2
TGCAGTGCTAGATCCCTAGCGGAGTCCTACAATGAGCAGTTCTTC
CSARSLAESYNEQFF
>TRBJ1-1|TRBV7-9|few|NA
TGTGCCAGCAGCCCTGTCTTGAACACTGAAGCTTTCTTT
CASSPVLNTEAFF
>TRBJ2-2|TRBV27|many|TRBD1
TGTGCCAGCCTGAAACAGGGGGCGAACACCGGGGAGCTGTTTTTT
CASLKQGANTGELFF
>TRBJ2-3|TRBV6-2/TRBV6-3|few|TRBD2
TGTGCCAGCAGTTACCCTCGGGAAGCGGGGGGCACAGATACGCAGTATTTT
CASSYPREAGGTDTQYF
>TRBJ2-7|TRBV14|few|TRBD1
TGTGCCAGCAGCCGACTTCGGACAGGGGGGGAGCAGTACTTC
CASSRLRTGGEQYF
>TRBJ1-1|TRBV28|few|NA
TGTGCCAGCAGTTTAAGGACAGTGTTGAACACTGAAGCTTTCTTT
CASSLRTVLNTEAFF
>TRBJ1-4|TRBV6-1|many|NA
TGTGCCAGCAGTAATCCGTGGACGGCCGAGTATCTGTTTTTT
CASSNPWTAEYLFF
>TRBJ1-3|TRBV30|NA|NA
TGTGCCTGGAGTACAGGCTCTGGAAACACCATATATTTT
CAWSTGSGNTIYF
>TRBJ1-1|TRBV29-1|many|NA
TGCAGCGTTGACGGGGGGCGATTCGGCACTGAAGCTTTCTTT
CSVDGGRFGTEAFF
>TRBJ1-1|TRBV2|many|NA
TGTGCCAGCGTGGGCTGGAGCACTGAAGCTTTCTTT
CASVGWSTEAFF
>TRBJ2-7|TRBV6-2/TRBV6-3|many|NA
TGTGCCAGCAGTTACTCCCCCGTAGATTCTTCCTACGAGCAGTACTTC
CASSYSPVDSSYEQYF
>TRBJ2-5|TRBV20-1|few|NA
TGCAGTGCTAGCCCGTCGACACCGGCGGCGGCCCAGTACTTC
CSASPSTPAAAQYF
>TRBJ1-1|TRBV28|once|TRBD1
TGTGCCAGCAGTTTATTTTCCCCAGGGGGCACTGAAGCTTTCTTT
CASSLFSPGGTEAFF
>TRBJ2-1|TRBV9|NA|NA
TGTGCCAGCAGCGTAGGCGGTAGCGTCCATGAGCAGTTCTTC
CASSVGGSVHEQFF
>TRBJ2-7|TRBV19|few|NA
TGTGCCAGTAGTATGACGCCCTACGAGCAGTACTTC
CASSMTPYEQYF
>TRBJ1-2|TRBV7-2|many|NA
TGTGCCAGCAGCTTAGATCAACGGAGCTATGGCTACACCTTC
CASSLDQRSYGYTF
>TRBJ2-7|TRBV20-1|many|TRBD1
TGCAGTGCTATAAGGGACAGGGTGCACGAGCAGTACTTC
CSAIRDRVHEQYF
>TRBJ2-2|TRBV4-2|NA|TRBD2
TGTGCCAGCAGCCAAGAACGGACTAGTACCGGGGAGCTGTTTTTT
CASSQERTSTGELFF
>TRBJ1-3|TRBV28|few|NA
TGTGCCAGCAGTCGTATCGTTTCCGTTTTTAGCTCTGGAAACACCATATATTTT
CASSRIVSVFSSGNTIYF
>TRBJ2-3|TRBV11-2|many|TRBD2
TGTGCCAGCAGCTGGGAGGGCTCTGGCACAGATACGCAGTATTTT
CASSWEGSGTDTQYF
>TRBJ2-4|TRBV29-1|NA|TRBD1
TGCAGCGTTGCAGGGGGCGATAACATTCAGTACTTC
CSVAGGDNIQYF